These 10 T cell receptor beta chains share one sample of origin, sequenced in a study of blood T cell repertoires in COVID-19. Profiling relied on immunoSEQ multiplex PCR, and the TCRdb table lists in-frame clones only, not all of them. The table records 150,000 or so clones, approximately 80% of them present only once. The sequenced material came from peripheral blood. The receptors derive from a man aged 55 to 70 with active or convalescent COVID-19.

The V and J genes are TRBV5-4 and TRBJ2-1; D possibly corresponds to TRBD2 (5 bases). V lost 3 bases, J lost 7 bases, and 14 bases lay in between. The CDR3 has 14 residues. Per the germline V gene, CDR1 is SGHNT and CDR2 is YYREEE (reference sequence). This CDR3 reads CASSSLSGINEQFF. CDR3 sequence (DNA): TGTGCCAGCAGCTCCCTATCGGGAATAAATGAGCAGTTCTTC.

This clone is medium-sized by share. This CDR3 is also generated by other DNA sequences in the sample. J is TRBJ1-3 and V is TRBV2; D perhaps matches TRBD1 (5 bases). V lost 4 bases to trimming and J lost 4 bases, with 14 bases between them. CDR3 size: 15 residues. Looked up from germline, CDR1 is SNHLY and CDR2 is FYNNEI. CDR3 in amino acids: CASSVGGSGGNTIYF. CDR3 sequence (DNA): TGTGCCAGCAGTGTCGGGGGATCGGGAGGAAACACCATATATTTT. The whole variable domain, remainder taken from reference TRBV2 and TRBJ1-3, is EPEVTQTPSHQVTQMGQEVILRCVPISNHLYFYWYRQILGQKVEFLVSFYNNEISEKSEIFDDQFSVERPDGSNFTLKIRSTKLEDSAMYFCASSVGGSGGNTIYFGEGSWLTVV.

The table lists this clone with a few counts. This rearrangement joins TRBV9 to TRBJ1-5; tentatively, D is TRBD1 (5 bases). The V end lost 0 bases, the J end lost 3 bases, and 10 bases lay between the germline ends. CDR1 and CDR2 (germline): SGDLS, YYNGEE. The CDR3 is 15 amino acids. In DNA form, the CDR3 reads TGTGCCAGCAGCGTAGATGGAGGGGACAATCAGCCCCAGCATTTT. Translated, it gives CASSVDGGDNQPQHF.

V usage is TRBV18 and J usage is TRBJ2-5; 10 bases are shared with TRBD1. Germline V gives CDR1 KGHSH, CDR2 LQKENI. Losses at the gene ends were 3 bases for V and 3 bases for J; bases not matched to a gene: 4. The CDR3 totals 15 residues. CDR3 sequence reads: CASSPTGTGEETQYF. Written as DNA, the CDR3 is TGTGCCAGCTCACCCACCGGGACAGGGGAAGAGACCCAGTACTTC.

The CDR3 is CASSPLDRGPYNEQFF. CDR3 bases: TGTGCCAGCAGTCCCCTGGACAGGGGGCCCTACAATGAGCAGTTCTTC. J is TRBJ2-1 and V is TRBV27, with 11 nucleotides matching TRBD1. From germline, CDR1 is MNHEY and CDR2 SMNVEV (reference sequence). J gave up 2 bases and V 5 bases, and 5 bases lay outside the gene matches. The CDR3 covers 16 residues.

The rearrangement links TRBV29-1 to TRBJ1-2; no firm D call. The CDR3 covers 13 residues. Trimming stripped 5 bases from V and 5 bases from J, with 15 bases between. Germline lookup yields CDR1 SQVTM and CDR2 ANQGSEA. CDR3 sequence: CSVLGESSYGYTF. CDR3 in DNA: TGCAGCGTTCTCGGGGAAAGCTCGTATGGCTACACCTTC.

The chain couples TRBV14 to TRBJ2-1; 7 nucleotides align to TRBD2. CDR1 and CDR2 from the germline V gene are SGHDN and FVKESK. The CDR3 extends over 15 amino acids. Trimming removed 2 bases from V and 7 bases from J; junction bases left unmatched: 8. DNA of the CDR3: TGTGCCAGCAGCCAATTTGCGGGAGTAATGAATGAGCAGTTCTTC. This translates into CASSQFAGVMNEQFF.

J is TRBJ1-1 and V is TRBV18, with a tentative D call TRBD1 (6 bases). Germline-derived CDR1 and CDR2 are KGHSH and LQKENI. V lost 5 bases and J lost 3, with 13 bases in between. This CDR3 contains 14 residues. CDR3 nucleotides: TGTGCCAGCTCAGCCAGGGGCAGTGACACTGAAGCTTTCTTT. Translated: CASSARGSDTEAFF.

The chain employs TRBV7-6 and TRBJ2-1, with TRBD2 identical over 9 bases. CDR1 is SGHVS and CDR2 is FNYEAQ in the germline V gene. V lost 5 bases to trimming and J lost 8 bases; unmatched junction nucleotides: 10. The CDR3 loop spans 15 amino acids. CDR3 sequence: CASSPVSSGSYEQFF. CDR3 sequence (DNA): TGTGCCAGCAGCCCCGTGAGTAGCGGGAGCTATGAGCAGTTCTTC.

The rearrangement links TRBV5-3 to TRBJ2-7; maybe TRBD2 (6 bases). TRBV5-3 is flagged as an ORF with uncertain function. The V and J ends lost 3 bases and 0 bases respectively, with 22 bases between them. This CDR3 comprises 18 residues. The CDR3 nucleotides read TGTGCCAGAAGCTCGGCGACTAGTGCGGAATCAAGCTCCTACGAGCAGTACTTC. This translates into CARSSATSAESSSYEQYF.